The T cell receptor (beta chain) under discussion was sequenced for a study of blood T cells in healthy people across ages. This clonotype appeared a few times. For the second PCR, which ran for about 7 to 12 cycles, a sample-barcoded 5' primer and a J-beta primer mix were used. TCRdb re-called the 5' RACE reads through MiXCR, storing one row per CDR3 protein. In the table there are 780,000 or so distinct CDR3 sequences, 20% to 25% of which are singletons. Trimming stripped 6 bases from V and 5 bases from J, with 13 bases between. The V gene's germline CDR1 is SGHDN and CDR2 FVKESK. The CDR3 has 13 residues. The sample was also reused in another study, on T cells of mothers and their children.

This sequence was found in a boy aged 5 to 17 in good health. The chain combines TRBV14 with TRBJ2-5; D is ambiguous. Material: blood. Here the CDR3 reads CASSHGRAETQYF. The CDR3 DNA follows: TGTGCCAGCAGTCACGGCCGAGCGGAGACCCAGTACTTC.